The next 2 T cell receptor beta chains were all read from a single sample in a study of T cell responses to AZD1222 COVID-19 vaccine. Clones were read by immunoSEQ multiplex PCR, and TCRdb kept only the in-frame ones, dropping some. Here the sample spans under 200,000 clones, around nine tenths being singletons. Sequenced material: peripheral blood, taken on day 0 of AZD1222 vaccination. The source of these receptors is an adult in good health.

There are a few counts of this clone. This chain uses TRBV6-2 or TRBV6-3 with TRBJ2-5; the D is unclear. CDR3 length equals 11 residues. Deletions cut 6 bases from V and 2 bases from J, with 4 bases between. CDR1 MNHEY and CDR2 SVGEGT come from the germline V gene. Here the CDR3 DNA reads TGTGCCAGCAGCCCACAAGAGACCCAGTACTTC. This sequence encodes CASSPQETQYF.

The chain carries TRBV9 and TRBJ1-2; D unresolved. CDR3 length: 15 residues. V lost 0 bases, J lost 1 base, and 10 bases lay in between. Germline V gives CDR1 SGDLS, CDR2 YYNGEE. This chain's CDR3 is CASSVDGEGNYGYTF. DNA of the CDR3: TGTGCCAGCAGCGTAGACGGGGAGGGTAACTATGGCTACACCTTC.